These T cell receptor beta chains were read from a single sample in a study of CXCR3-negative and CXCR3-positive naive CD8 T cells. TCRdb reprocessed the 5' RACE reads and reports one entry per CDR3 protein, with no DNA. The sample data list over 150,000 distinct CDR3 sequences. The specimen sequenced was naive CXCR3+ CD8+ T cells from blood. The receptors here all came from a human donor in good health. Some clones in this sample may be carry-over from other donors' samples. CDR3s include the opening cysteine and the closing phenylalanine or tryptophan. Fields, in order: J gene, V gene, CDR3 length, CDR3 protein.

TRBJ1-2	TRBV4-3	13	CASSQAGFWGYTF
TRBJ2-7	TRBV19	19	CASSDGLTSGSPVSYEQYF
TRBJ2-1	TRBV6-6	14	CASSPSPLDNEQFF
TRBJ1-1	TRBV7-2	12	CASSLGRLEAFF
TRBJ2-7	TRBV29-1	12	CSVSGGEGEQYF
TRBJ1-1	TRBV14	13	CASSRKGNTEAFF
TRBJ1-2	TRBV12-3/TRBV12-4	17	CASSLIGQGADDYGYTF
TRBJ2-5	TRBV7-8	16	CASSLASAGPQETQYF
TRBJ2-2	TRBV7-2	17	CASSPRGGGQNTGELFF
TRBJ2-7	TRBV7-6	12	CASSPKGYEQYF
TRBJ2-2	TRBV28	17	CASSLARPGRDTGELFF
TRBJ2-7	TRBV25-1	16	CASSELTGSTRDEQYF
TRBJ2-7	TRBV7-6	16	CASSLGAGGIGYEQYF
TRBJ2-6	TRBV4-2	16	CASSQDVDSGANVLTF
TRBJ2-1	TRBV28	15	CASSLHTGAANEQFF
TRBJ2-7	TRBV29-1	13	CSVRTGGRYEQYF
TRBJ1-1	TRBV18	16	CASSPPVLGTGTEAFF
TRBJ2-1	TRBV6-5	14	CARHNDGCSHEQFF
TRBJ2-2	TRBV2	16	CASSEIGRGLTGELFF
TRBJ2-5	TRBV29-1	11	CSVVFWETQYF
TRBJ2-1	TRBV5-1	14	CASSFRIPGDEQFF
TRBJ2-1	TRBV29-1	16	CSVEGQDGSSYNEQFF
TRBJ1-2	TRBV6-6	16	CASSYSVGRGNYGYTF
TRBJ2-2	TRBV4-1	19	CASSQVIRTAVSGSWELFF
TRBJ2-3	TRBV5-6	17	CASSRSPGAVFTDTQYF
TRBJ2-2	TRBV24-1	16	CATSDTGQGVTGELFF
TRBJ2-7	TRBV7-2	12	CASSNPVAEQYF
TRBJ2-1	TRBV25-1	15	CASSDFLEAYNEQFF
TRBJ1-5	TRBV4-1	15	CASSQVGQVSQPQHF
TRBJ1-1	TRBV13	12	CASSYQNTEAFF
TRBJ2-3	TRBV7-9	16	CASAPLERYSTDTQYF
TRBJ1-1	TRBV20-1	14	CSAPPGTEITEAFF
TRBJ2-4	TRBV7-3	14	CASSPTGGGNIQYF
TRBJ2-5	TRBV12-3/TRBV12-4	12	CASSLGQETQYF
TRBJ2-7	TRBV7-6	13	CASSEDLYYEQYF
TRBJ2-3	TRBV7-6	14	CASSKRGGTDTQYF
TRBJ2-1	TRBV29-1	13	CSVLGGSYNEQFF
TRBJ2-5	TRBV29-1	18	CSVVDPGTSGGAYETQYF
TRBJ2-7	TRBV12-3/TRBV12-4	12	CASALALFEQYF
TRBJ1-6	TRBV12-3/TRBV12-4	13	CASSLVGNSPLHF
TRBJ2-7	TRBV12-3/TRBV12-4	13	CASSLRRGFEQYF